Following are 10 T cell receptor beta chains from one sample sequenced in a study of T cell repertoires in cytomegalovirus infection. One entry per CDR3 protein, called by TCRdb with MiXCR from the reads. The sample yields 510,000 or so distinct CDR3 sequences, more than 20% seen once. The sample consisted of PBMCs. These receptors originate from a human donor in good health (CMV status not recorded). Some clones in this sample may be carry-over from other donors' samples.

This clonotype has more than one count but fewer than ten. The chain uses TRBV28 and TRBJ1-5, with 11 bases fitting TRBD1. V trimming: 6 bases; J trimming: 4 bases; junction bases outside the gene matches: 8. The CDR3 runs to 16 residues. Germline V gives CDR1 MDHEN, CDR2 SYDVKM. The CDR3 DNA follows: TGTGCCAGCAGGGGGACAGGGGGGCGCCTTAATCAGCCCCAGCATTTT. Its translation: CASRGTGGRLNQPQHF.

This clonotype was recorded a few times. The CDR3 loop is CAISESGGTRTDTQYF. CDR3 in DNA: TGTGCCATCAGTGAGTCAGGGGGGACACGCACAGATACGCAGTATTTT. The V call is TRBV10-3, the J call TRBJ2-3; TRBD1 or TRBD2 may be the D gene (6 bases each). Trimming removed 0 bases from V and 1 base from J, with 11 bases in between. CDR1 is ENHRY, CDR2 SYGVKD, per germline. The CDR3 is 16 amino acids.

The table lists this clonotype with a few counts. The rearrangement joins TRBV19 to TRBJ2-6; no firm D call. V was cut by 5 bases and J by 4 bases, with 12 bases left in between. This CDR3 has 15 residues. The germline V gene has CDR1 LNHDA and CDR2 SQIVND (reference sequence). CDR3 DNA sequence: TGTGCCAGTAGTCCGGACGGACGGGGGGCCAACGTCCTGACTTTC. As protein: CASSPDGRGANVLTF.

This sequence joins TRBV20-1 and TRBJ2-1, with 7 bases matching TRBD1. This CDR3 comprises 16 residues. The germline gives CDR1 DFQATT, CDR2 SNEGSKA (reference sequence). The junction had 11 bases not matched to a gene; V was cut back by 0 bases and J by 6 bases. CDR3 coding DNA: TGCAGTGCTAGAGACCTTAACAGGGGTATGGGCAATGAGCAGTTCTTC. Its translation is CSARDLNRGMGNEQFF.

This clonotype was seen at least ten times. The chain joins TRBV10-3 to TRBJ1-1, with D maybe TRBD1 (6 bases). The ends were cut back, 0 bases at V and 5 bases at J, with 10 bases in the middle. The CDR3 runs 14 residues. Germline CDR1 and CDR2: ENHRY and SYGVKD. CDR3 coding DNA: TGTGCCATCAGTGAGTCTAGGGGGAGGACTGAAGCTTTCTTT. Encoded protein: CAISESRGRTEAFF.

This clonotype was found a few times. The genes are TRBV12-3 or TRBV12-4 and TRBJ1-1; D may be TRBD1 (5 bases). The CDR3 covers 13 residues. Trimming removed 6 bases at V and 4 bases at J, with 12 bases between. CDR3 in amino acids: CASRTLGGTEAFF. The DNA of the CDR3 is TGTGCCAGCAGAACTCTGGGGGGCACTGAAGCTTTCTTT.

This chain joins TRBV6-5 and TRBJ2-5, with D possibly matching TRBD2 (5 bases). The germline CDR1 and CDR2 sequences are MNHEY and SVGAGI. CDR3 size: 17 residues. The ends were cut back, 4 bases at V and 0 bases at J, with 18 bases in the middle. CDR3 coding DNA: TGTGCCAGCAGTTTCCCCGGGCGGGTTCCGTACCAAGAGACCCAGTACTTC. Amino acids: CASSFPGRVPYQETQYF.

This clonotype was detected only a few times. The chain carries TRBV6-1 and TRBJ2-4, with D tentatively TRBD1 (6 bases). Germline-derived CDR1 and CDR2 are MNHNS and SASEGT. V lost 3 bases, J lost 14 bases, and 11 bases lay in between. This CDR3 spans 11 amino acids. CDR3 nucleotide sequence: TGTGCCAGCAGTGAGGGCAGGGGAGAGTACTTC. It specifies CASSEGRGEYF.

The chain uses TRBV18 and TRBJ2-7; no reliable D call. The V gene lost 5 bases and the J gene lost 4 bases, with 6 bases spanning the gap. The CDR3 is made up of 11 amino acids. Germline V lookup: CDR1 KGHSH, CDR2 LQKENI. CDR3 coding DNA: TGTGCCAGCTCAACAACGTACGAGCAGTACTTC. The encoded protein is CASSTTYEQYF.

This clonotype came up a few times. The V gene is TRBV5-6, the J gene TRBJ1-1; TRBD1 might be the D (5 bases). The CDR3 extends over 16 amino acids. V shed 4 bases and J shed 4 bases, with 20 bases lying between them. Germline CDR1 reads SGHDT; CDR2 reads YYEEEE. Written as DNA, the CDR3 is TGTGCCAGCAGCCCCGCTGGGAGGGGCAGTGGCACTGAAGCTTTCTTT. It is translated as CASSPAGRGSGTEAFF. Full variable domain (rest looked up from reference TRBV5-6 and TRBJ1-1): DAGVTQSPTHLIKTRGQQVTLRCSPKSGHDTVSWYQQALGQGPQFIFQYYEEEERQRGNFPDRFSGHQFPNYSSELNVNALLLGDSALYLCASSPAGRGSGTEAFFGQGTRLTVV.